The 10 T cell receptor beta chains below come from one sample, sequenced in a study of blood T cell repertoires in COVID-19. The protocol was immunoSEQ multiplex PCR, while the TCRdb copy is restricted to in-frame clones and leaves out a portion. The profile shows approximately 280,000 clones, approximately 78% of them singletons. The sequenced material came from PBMCs or T cells enriched from blood (not recorded which). The receptor source for this set is a man aged 40-50 years who had been exposed to COVID-19.

The chain is built from TRBV11-2 and TRBJ2-7; weak D call: TRBD2 (6 bases). Germline V CDR1 and CDR2: SGHAT, FQNNGV. CDR3 size: 19 residues. The V end was cut by 1 base, the J end by 4 bases, with 26 bases between. CDR3 protein: CASSLVVGILADVPYEQYF. The CDR3 DNA reads TGTGCCAGCAGCTTAGTAGTAGGGATTTTAGCGGATGTACCTTACGAGCAGTACTTC.

J is TRBJ1-1 and V is TRBV7-8, with 7 bases aligning to TRBD1. Germline CDR1 SGHVS, CDR2 FQNEAQ. Losses at the gene ends were 11 bases for V and 6 bases for J; bases not matched to a gene: 9. The CDR3 is made up of 12 amino acids. The CDR3 reads CAVGQVLSEAFF. The CDR3 coding sequence is TGTGCCGTAGGACAGGTCCTTTCTGAAGCTTTCTTT.

The genes are TRBV9 and TRBJ1-4, with 7 bases fitting TRBD1. The length of the CDR3 is 15 residues. From germline, CDR1 is SGDLS and CDR2 YYNGEE. The V gene end was trimmed by 4 bases and the J gene end by 7 bases; junction bases not matched to a gene: 10. CDR3: CASSSRTGSSEKLFF. As DNA, the CDR3 is TGTGCCAGCAGCTCCCGGACAGGTTCGAGTGAAAAACTGTTTTTT.

The chain combines TRBV5-1 with TRBJ2-5; D is possibly TRBD2 (6 bases). Germline lookup yields CDR1 SGHRS and CDR2 YFSETQ. V lost 0 bases and J 3 bases, leaving 18 bases between the germline ends. This CDR3 region has 17 residues. CDR3 sequence reads: CASSLGTRDSREETQYF. In DNA form, the CDR3 reads TGCGCCAGCAGCTTGGGTACTCGGGACTCCCGGGAAGAGACCCAGTACTTC.

The chain links TRBV7-8 to TRBJ2-2, with a tentative D call TRBD2 (6 bases). The CDR3 is 17 residues long. Germline CDR1 reads SGHVS; CDR2 reads FQNEAQ. V was clipped by 5 bases and J by 4 bases, with 20 bases between them. Here the CDR3 reads CASSPTGRDAGTGELFF. The DNA for the CDR3 is TGTGCCAGCAGCCCCACCGGGCGGGATGCCGGCACCGGGGAGCTGTTTTTT.

V and J are TRBV2 and TRBJ2-5; maybe TRBD1 (6 bases). In germline, CDR1 is SNHLY, CDR2 FYNNEI. The CDR3 spans 14 residues. Trimming took off 10 bases at V and 2 bases at J, with 17 bases between the two ends. The CDR3 sequence: CAIYKPGQQETQYF. The CDR3 DNA sequence: TGTGCCATCTATAAACCGGGACAACAAGAGACCCAGTACTTC.

The chain links TRBV7-2 to TRBJ1-2; no clear D gene. Germline CDR1 and CDR2: SGHTA and FQGNSA. The CDR3 runs to 15 residues. Deletions cut 1 base from V and 8 bases from J, with 17 bases between. In nucleotides, the CDR3 is TGTGCCAGCAGCTTAGTCGGTGGGCAACTTGACGGCTACACCTTC. Translated, it gives CASSLVGGQLDGYTF.

This clone was detected only a few times. The genes are TRBV30 and TRBJ2-3, with a weak D call TRBD2 (5 bases). Trimming stripped 2 bases from V and 0 bases from J, with 12 bases between. Per the germline V gene, CDR1 is GTSNPN and CDR2 is SVGIG (reference sequence). There are 15 residues in the CDR3. The CDR3 here is CAWSLEGRSTDTQYF. CDR3 sequence (DNA): TGTGCCTGGAGTCTTGAGGGTAGGAGCACAGATACGCAGTATTTT.

This sequence joins TRBV28 and TRBJ1-2, with 7 positions matching TRBD1. V was clipped by 5 bases and J by 5 bases; unmatched bases: 2. CDR1 is MDHEN and CDR2 is SYDVKM in the germline V gene. The CDR3 runs 12 residues. DNA of the CDR3: TGTGCCAGCAGTGTGACAGGGTATGGCTACACCTTC. Amino acids: CASSVTGYGYTF.

The rearrangement joins TRBV6-1 to TRBJ1-2; 9 bases are shared with TRBD1. V shed 3 bases, J shed 5 bases, and the junction held 4 bases outside the gene matches. The germline V gene has CDR1 MNHNS and CDR2 SASEGT. This CDR3 region has 14 residues. CDR3: CASSDPGQGYGYTF. Here the CDR3 DNA reads TGTGCCAGCAGTGACCCGGGACAGGGATATGGCTACACCTTC.